This is a list of T cell receptor beta chains from one sample in a study of vaccination effects on CD4 cells after COVID-19. Their antigens remain unidentified. Profiling relied on immunoSEQ multiplex PCR, and the TCRdb table lists in-frame clones only, not all of them. The sample contains roughly 24,000 clones, more than 60% of which appear only once. Here the sequenced sample was CD4+ T cells from PBMCs cultured with HCoV-NL63 spike peptides, taken after COVID-19 vaccination. The receptors stem from a human donor who received a COVID-19 vaccine. The CDR3 runs from the conserved cysteine through the conserved F or W. D genes are given only for firm matches. Rows may omit the clone size; those that give it use once, few, many or a size class.

DNA	CDR3	V	size	D	J
TGTGCCAGCAGCGTAGCTCCGGGAGTTGGATACGAGCAGTACTTC	CASSVAPGVGYEQYF	TRBV9	.	.	TRBJ2-7
TGTGCCAGCAGCAAAGAGGCCAGCACTTATATCTACGAGCAGTACTTC	CASSKEASTYIYEQYF	TRBV21-1	.	.	TRBJ2-7
TGTGCCACCATGGGAGGGTTCAGCAACGAGCAGTACTTC	CATMGGFSNEQYF	TRBV27	once	TRBD2	TRBJ2-7
TGTGCCAGCAGTTCCATCCGGGGTAGTGGCTATGGCTACACCTTC	CASSSIRGSGYGYTF	TRBV6-5	.	.	TRBJ1-2
TGTGCCAGCTCACCAACGAGGGGGGGGGAGAACACTGAAGCTTTCTTT	CASSPTRGGENTEAFF	TRBV18	.	.	TRBJ1-1
TGTGCCAGCAGTTTATACAAGACTAGCGGGGGTTTAGATACGCAGTATTTT	CASSLYKTSGGLDTQYF	TRBV27	.	TRBD2	TRBJ2-3
TGTGCCAGCAGCCAAGATCGGCTCGCCCGCACAGATACGCAGTATTTT	CASSQDRLARTDTQYF	TRBV3-1/TRBV3-2	.	.	TRBJ2-3
TGTGCCAGCAGTGAATCGGTTAATCAGCCCCAGCATTTT	CASSESVNQPQHF	TRBV6-1	once	.	TRBJ1-5
TGTGCCAGCTCACCACCCGTGACAGGTGGTCCCCAGTACTTC	CASSPPVTGGPQYF	TRBV18	.	.	TRBJ2-5
TGTGCCAGCAGTGAAGGAGCGAACACTGAAGCTTTCTTT	CASSEGANTEAFF	TRBV2	few	.	TRBJ1-1
TGTGCCAGCAGCTTCGGACAGCTGAACACTGAAGCTTTCTTT	CASSFGQLNTEAFF	TRBV7-9	.	.	TRBJ1-1
TGTGCCAGCACGGCAGACAGTAATGAAAAACTGTTTTTT	CASTADSNEKLFF	TRBV2	.	.	TRBJ1-4
TGTGCCAGCAGCGTACTCGGGACTAGCGGGAACACCGGGGAGCTGTTTTTT	CASSVLGTSGNTGELFF	TRBV9	.	TRBD2	TRBJ2-2
TGTGCCAGCAGTCCTACAGGGGGTTCCAGTGAAAAACTGTTTTTT	CASSPTGGSSEKLFF	TRBV28	.	TRBD1	TRBJ1-4
TGTGCCAGCAGTTACTCGGAAATCTGGGGGGGCAATCAGCCCCAGCATTTT	CASSYSEIWGGNQPQHF	TRBV6-2/TRBV6-3	once	.	TRBJ1-5
TGCGCCAGCAGCCATGCACGAAACAGGGGTGGTAACACTGAAGCTTTCTTT	CASSHARNRGGNTEAFF	TRBV4-1	.	TRBD1	TRBJ1-1
TGTGCCAGCAGCTTGGGTACAGGGGGCACTGAGCAGTTCTTC	CASSLGTGGTEQFF	TRBV7-9	.	TRBD1	TRBJ2-1
TGTGCCAGCACGTCGGGGGCGCTCGGAAACACCATATATTTT	CASTSGALGNTIYF	TRBV28	.	.	TRBJ1-3
TGTGCCTGGAGTGTACGGGGCTACGGGGTCCAGCCCCAGCATTTT	CAWSVRGYGVQPQHF	TRBV30	.	.	TRBJ1-5
TGTGCCAGCAGCACCTTTGACAGGGGAAGCTCCTACGAGCAGTACTTC	CASSTFDRGSSYEQYF	TRBV7-9	.	TRBD1	TRBJ2-7
TGTGCCAGCAGTTTTAGGGGCGGGGTTAGCTCCTACGAGCAGTACTTC	CASSFRGGVSSYEQYF	TRBV28	.	.	TRBJ2-7
TGTGCCAGCAGCTTGGGGGGGAACATGAACACTGAAGCTTTCTTT	CASSLGGNMNTEAFF	TRBV5-6	.	.	TRBJ1-1
TGCGCCACCACGGACCCCAAAATGAACACTGAAGCTTTCTTT	CATTDPKMNTEAFF	TRBV4-1	.	.	TRBJ1-1
TGCAGTGCCCAGGGGGTCGTTGAGCAGTTCTTC	CSAQGVVEQFF	TRBV20-1	.	TRBD1	TRBJ2-1
TGTGCCAGCAGCCTTATGACAGGGCAGCAAGAGACCCAGTACTTC	CASSLMTGQQETQYF	TRBV28	.	TRBD1	TRBJ2-5
TGCAGCGCCGGACAGGGTCTCGGCGAGCAGTACTTC	CSAGQGLGEQYF	TRBV29-1	.	TRBD1	TRBJ2-7
TGTGCCAGCAGCCCCCGGTCTAGCGGGAGGGCCAATGAGCAGTTCTTC	CASSPRSSGRANEQFF	TRBV3-1/TRBV3-2	.	TRBD2	TRBJ2-1
TGTGCCAGCTCACTAAGGGACGGAATCTACGAGCAGTACTTC	CASSLRDGIYEQYF	TRBV18	.	.	TRBJ2-7